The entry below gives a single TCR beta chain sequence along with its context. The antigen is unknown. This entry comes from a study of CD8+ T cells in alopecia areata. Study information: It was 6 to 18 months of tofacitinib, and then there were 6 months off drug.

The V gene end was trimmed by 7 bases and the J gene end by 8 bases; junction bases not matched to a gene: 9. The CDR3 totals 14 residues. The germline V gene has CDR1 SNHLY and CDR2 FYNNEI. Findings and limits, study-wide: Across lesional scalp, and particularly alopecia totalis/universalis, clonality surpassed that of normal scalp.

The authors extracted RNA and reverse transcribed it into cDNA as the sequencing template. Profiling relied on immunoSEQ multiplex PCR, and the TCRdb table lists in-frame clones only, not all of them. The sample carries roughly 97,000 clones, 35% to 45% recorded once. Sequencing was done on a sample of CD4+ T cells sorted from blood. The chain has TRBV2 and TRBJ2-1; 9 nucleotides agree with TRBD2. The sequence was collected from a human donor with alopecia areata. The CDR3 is CASKGSGSLDEQFF. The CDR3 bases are TGTGCCAGCAAGGGTAGCGGGAGTTTGGATGAGCAGTTCTTC.